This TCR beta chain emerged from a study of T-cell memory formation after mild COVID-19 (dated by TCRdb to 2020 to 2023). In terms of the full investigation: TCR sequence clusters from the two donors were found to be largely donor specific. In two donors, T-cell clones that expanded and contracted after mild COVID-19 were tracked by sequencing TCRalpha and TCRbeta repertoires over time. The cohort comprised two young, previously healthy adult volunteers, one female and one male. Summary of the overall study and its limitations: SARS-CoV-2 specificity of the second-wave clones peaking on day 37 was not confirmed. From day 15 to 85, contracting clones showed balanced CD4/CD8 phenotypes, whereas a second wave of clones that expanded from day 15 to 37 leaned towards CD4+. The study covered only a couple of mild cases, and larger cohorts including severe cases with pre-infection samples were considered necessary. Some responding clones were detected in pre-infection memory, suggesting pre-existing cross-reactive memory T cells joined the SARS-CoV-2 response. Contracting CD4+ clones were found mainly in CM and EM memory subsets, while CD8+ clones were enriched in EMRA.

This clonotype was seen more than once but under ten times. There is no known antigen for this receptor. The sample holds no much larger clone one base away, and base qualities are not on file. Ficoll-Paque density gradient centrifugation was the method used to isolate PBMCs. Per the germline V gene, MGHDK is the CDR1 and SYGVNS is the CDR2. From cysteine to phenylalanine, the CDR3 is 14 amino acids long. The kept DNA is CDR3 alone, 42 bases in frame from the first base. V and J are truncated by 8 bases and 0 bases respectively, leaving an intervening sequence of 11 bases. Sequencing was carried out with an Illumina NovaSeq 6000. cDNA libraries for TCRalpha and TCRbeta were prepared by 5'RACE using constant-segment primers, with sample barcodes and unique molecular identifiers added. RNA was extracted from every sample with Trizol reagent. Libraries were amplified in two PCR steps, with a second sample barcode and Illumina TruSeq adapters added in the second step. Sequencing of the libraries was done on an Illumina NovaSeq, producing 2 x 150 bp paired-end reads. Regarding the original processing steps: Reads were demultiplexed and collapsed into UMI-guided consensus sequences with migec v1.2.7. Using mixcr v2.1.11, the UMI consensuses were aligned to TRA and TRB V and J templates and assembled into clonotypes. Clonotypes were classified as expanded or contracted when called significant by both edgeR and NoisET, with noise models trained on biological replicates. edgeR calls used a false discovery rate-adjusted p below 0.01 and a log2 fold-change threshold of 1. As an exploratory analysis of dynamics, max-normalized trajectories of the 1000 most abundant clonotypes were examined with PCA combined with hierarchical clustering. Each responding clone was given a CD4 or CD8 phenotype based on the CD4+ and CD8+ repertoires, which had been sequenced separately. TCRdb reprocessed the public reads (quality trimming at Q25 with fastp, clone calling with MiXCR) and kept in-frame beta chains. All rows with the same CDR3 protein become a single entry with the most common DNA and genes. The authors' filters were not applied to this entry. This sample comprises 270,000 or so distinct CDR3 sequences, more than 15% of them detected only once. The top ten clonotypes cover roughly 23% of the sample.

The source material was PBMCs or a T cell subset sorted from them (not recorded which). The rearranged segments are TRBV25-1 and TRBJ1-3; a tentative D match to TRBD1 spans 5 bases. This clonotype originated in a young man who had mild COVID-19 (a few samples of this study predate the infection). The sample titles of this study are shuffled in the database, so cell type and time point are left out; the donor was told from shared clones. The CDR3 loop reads CASGGAASGNTIYF. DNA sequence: TGTGCCAGCGGCGGGGCCGCCTCTGGAAACACCATATATTTT.